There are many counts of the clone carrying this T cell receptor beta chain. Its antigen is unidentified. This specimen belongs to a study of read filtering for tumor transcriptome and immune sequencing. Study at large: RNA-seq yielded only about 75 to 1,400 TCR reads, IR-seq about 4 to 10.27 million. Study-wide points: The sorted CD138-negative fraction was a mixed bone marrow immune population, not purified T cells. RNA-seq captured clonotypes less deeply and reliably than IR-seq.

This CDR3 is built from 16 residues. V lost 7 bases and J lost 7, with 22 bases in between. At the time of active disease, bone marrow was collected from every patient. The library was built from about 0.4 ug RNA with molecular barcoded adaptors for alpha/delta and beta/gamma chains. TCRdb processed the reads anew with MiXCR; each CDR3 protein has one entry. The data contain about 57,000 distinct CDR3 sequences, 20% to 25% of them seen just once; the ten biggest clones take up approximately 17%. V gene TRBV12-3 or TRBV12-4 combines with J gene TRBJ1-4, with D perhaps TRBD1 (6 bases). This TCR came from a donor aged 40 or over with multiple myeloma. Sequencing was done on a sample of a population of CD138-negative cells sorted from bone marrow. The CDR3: CASTLGGASTSEKLFF. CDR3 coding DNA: TGTGCCAGCACCCTTGGGGGGGCGTCTACATCTGAAAAACTGTTTTTT.